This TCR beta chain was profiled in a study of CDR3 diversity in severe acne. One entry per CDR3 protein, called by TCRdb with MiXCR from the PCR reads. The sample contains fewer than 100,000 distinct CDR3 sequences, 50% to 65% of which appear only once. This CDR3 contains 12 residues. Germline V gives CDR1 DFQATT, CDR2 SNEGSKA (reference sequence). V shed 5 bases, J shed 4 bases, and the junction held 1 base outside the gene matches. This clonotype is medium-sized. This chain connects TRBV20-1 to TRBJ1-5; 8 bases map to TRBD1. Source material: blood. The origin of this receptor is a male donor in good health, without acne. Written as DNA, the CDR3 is TGCAGTGCTTGGACAGGGAATCAGCCCCAGCATTTT. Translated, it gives CSAWTGNQPQHF.